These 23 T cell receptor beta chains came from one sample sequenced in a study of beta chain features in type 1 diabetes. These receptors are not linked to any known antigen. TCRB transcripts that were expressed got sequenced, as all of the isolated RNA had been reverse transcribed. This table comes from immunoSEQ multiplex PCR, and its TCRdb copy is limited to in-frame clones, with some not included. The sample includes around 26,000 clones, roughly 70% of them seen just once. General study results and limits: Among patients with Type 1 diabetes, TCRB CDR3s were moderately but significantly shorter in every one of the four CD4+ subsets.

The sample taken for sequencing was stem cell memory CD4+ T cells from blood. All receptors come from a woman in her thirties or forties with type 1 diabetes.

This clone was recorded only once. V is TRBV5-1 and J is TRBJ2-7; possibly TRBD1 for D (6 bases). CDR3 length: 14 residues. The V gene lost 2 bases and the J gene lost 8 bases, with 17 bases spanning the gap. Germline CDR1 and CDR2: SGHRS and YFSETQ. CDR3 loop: CASSLTSRGSKQYF. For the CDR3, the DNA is TGCGCCAGCAGCTTAACCAGCAGGGGAAGCAAGCAGTACTTC.

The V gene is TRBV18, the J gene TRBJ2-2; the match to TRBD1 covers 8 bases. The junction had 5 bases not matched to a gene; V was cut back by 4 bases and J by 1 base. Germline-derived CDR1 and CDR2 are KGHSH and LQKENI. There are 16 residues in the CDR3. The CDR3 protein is CASSLGGQGNTGELFF. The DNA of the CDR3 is TGTGCCAGCTCACTGGGCGGACAGGGGAACACCGGGGAGCTGTTTTTT.

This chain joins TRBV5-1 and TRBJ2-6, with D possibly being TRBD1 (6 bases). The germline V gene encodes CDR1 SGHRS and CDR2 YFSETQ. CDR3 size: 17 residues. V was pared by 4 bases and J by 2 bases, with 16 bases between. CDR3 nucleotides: TGCGCCAGCAGCATAGACAGGCCAGGGCCTGGGGCCAACGTCCTGACTTTC. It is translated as CASSIDRPGPGANVLTF.

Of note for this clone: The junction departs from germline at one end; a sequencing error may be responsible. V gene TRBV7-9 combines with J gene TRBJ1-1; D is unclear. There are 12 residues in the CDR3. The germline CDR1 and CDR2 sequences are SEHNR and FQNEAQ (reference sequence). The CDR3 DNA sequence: TGTGCCAGCAGCTTACGGTCGACTGACGCTTTCTTT. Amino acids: CASSLRSTDAFF.

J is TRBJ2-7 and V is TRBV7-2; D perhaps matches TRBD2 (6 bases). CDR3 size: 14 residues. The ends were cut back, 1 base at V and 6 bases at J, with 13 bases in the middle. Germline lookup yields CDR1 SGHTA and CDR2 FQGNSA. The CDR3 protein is CASSLGPAGGEQYF. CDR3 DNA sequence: TGTGCCAGCAGCTTAGGACCCGCCGGGGGCGAGCAGTACTTC.

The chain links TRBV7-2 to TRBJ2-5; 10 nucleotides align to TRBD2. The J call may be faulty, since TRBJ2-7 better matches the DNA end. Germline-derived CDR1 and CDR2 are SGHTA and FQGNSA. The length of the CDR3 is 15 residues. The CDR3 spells CASSLLVAGGSEQYF. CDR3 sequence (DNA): TGTGCCAGCAGCTTATTAGTAGCGGGAGGCAGCGAGCAGTACTTC.

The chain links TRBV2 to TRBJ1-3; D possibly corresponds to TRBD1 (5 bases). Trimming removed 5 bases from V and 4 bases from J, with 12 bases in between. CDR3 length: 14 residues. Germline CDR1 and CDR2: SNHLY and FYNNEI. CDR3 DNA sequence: TGTGCCAGCAGTCCCCCAGGGCCCGGAAACACCATATATTTT. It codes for CASSPPGPGNTIYF.

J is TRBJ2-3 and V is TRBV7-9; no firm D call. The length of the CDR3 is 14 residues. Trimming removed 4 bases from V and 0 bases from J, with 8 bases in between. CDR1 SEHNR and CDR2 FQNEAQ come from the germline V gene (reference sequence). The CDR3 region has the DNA TGTGCCAGCAGCTCTCGAACTAGCACAGATACGCAGTATTTT. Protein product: CASSSRTSTDTQYF.

DNA for the CDR3: TGTGCCAGCAAATGGAGCGACAGGGGGTGGGGAGGCTACACCTTC. Residues: CASKWSDRGWGGYTF. The chain is built from TRBV28 and TRBJ1-2; TRBD1 matches at 9 bases. Germline values: CDR1 MDHEN, CDR2 SYDVKM. J was trimmed by 8 bases and V by 7 bases; bases with no gene match: 14. The CDR3 is 15 residues long.

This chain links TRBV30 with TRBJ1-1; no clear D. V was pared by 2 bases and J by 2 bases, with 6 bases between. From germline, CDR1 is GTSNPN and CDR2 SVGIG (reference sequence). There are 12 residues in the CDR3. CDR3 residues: CAWSTANTEAFF. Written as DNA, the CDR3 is TGTGCCTGGAGTACAGCTAACACTGAAGCTTTCTTT.

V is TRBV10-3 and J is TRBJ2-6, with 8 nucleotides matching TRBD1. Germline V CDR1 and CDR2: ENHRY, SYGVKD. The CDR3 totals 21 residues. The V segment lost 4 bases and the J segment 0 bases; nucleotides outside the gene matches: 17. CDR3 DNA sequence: TGTGCCATCAGTGGGGCAGGGGGCCCTAATTCATTCAGCTCTGGGGCCAACGTCCTGACTTTC. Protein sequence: CAISGAGGPNSFSSGANVLTF.

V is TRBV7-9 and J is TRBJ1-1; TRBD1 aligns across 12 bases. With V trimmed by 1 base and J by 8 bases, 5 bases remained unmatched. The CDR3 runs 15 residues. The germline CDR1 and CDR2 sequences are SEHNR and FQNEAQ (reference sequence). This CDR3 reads CASSLGGDRGREAFF. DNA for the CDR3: TGTGCCAGCAGCTTAGGGGGGGACAGGGGGCGAGAAGCTTTCTTT.

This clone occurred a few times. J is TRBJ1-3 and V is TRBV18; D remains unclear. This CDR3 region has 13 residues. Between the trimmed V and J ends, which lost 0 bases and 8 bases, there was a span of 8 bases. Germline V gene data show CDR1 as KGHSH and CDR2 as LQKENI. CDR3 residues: CASSPPLRDTIYF. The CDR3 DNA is TGTGCCAGCTCACCACCGCTCCGGGACACCATATATTTT.

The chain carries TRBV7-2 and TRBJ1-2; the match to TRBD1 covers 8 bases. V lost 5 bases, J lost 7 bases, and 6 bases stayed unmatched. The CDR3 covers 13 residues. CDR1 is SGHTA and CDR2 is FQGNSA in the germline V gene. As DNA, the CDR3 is TGTGCCAGCAGCCCGACAGGGGTTGGTGGCTACACCTTC. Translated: CASSPTGVGGYTF.

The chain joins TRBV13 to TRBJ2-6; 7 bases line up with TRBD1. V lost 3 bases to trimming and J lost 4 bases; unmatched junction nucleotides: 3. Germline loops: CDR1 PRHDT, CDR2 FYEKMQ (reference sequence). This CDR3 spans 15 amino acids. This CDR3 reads CASSLDRRGANVLTF. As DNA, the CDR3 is TGTGCCAGCAGCTTGGACAGGAGGGGGGCCAACGTCCTGACTTTC.

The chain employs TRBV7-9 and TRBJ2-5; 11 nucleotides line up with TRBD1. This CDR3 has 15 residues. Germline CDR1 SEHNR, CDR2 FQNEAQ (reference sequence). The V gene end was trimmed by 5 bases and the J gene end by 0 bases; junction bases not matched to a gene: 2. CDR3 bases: TGTGCCAGCAGCACGGGACAGGGGGACCAAGAGACCCAGTACTTC. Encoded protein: CASSTGQGDQETQYF.

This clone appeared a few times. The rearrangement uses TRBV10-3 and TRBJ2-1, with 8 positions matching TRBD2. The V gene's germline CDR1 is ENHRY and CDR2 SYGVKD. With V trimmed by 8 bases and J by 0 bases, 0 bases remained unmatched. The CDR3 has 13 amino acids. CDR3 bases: TGTGCCATCCTAGCGGGCTCCTACAATGAGCAGTTCTTC. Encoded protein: CAILAGSYNEQFF.

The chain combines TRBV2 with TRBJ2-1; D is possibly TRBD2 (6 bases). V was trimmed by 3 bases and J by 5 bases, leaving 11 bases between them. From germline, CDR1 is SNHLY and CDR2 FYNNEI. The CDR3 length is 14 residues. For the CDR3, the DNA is TGTGCCAGCAGTGAGAGGCGGGACGACAATGAGCAGTTCTTC. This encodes CASSERRDDNEQFF.

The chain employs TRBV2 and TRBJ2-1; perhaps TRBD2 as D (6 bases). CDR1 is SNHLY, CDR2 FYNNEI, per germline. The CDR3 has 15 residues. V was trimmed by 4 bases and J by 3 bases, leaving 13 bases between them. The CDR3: CASSGLSGVYNEQFF. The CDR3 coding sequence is TGTGCCAGCAGTGGGCTTAGCGGTGTCTACAATGAGCAGTTCTTC.

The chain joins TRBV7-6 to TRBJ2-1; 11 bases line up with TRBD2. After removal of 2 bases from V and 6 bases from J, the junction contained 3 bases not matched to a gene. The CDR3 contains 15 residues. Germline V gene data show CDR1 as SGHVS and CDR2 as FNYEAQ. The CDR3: CASSLTSGSVNEQFF. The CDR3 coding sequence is TGTGCCAGCAGCTTAACTAGCGGGAGTGTCAATGAGCAGTTCTTC.

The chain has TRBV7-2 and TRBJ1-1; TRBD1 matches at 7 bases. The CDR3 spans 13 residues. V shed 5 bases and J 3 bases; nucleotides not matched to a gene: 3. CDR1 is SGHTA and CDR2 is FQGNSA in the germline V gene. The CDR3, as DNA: TGTGCCAGCAGCGGGACAGCTTACACTGAAGCTTTCTTT. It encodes CASSGTAYTEAFF.

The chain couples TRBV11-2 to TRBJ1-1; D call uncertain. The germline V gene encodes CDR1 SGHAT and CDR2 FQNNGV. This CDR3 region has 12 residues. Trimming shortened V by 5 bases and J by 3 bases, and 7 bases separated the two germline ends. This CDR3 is CASSRIDTEAFF. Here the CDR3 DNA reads TGTGCCAGCAGCCGTATAGACACTGAAGCTTTCTTT.

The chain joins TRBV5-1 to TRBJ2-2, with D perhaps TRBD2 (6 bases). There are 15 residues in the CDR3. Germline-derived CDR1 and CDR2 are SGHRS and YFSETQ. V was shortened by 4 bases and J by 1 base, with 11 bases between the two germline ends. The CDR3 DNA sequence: TGCGCCAGCAGCGGAGGAGGGCTGAACACCGGGGAGCTGTTTTTT. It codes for CASSGGGLNTGELFF.